A selection of T cell receptor beta chains follows, all from one sample in a study of blood T cell repertoires in COVID-19. Sequencing used immunoSEQ multiplex PCR; TCRdb keeps in-frame clones, though not all of them. Of some 360,000 clones detected, almost 90% appear once; the ten largest clones hold around 0.92%. What was sequenced was PBMCs or T cells enriched from blood (not recorded which). The receptor set was obtained from a woman in her twenties or thirties who had been exposed to COVID-19. Each CDR3 is given with its conserved first and last residue. The D gene is left open where the match is weak. Expanded clones are given a class, and other clones once, few, many or no size at all.

CDR3: CASSLPSPGQGEGNTIYF
DNA: TGCGCCAGCAGCCTTCCATCCCCGGGACAGGGGGAAGGAAACACCATATATTTT
size: -
V: TRBV5-1
D: TRBD1
J: TRBJ1-3

CDR3: CASSQGQGATGELFF
DNA: TGTGCCAGCAGCCAAGGACAGGGGGCTACCGGGGAGCTGTTTTTT
size: -
V: TRBV7-2
D: TRBD1
J: TRBJ2-2

CDR3: CASSQDLWSSGDEQFF
DNA: TGTGCCAGCAGCCAAGATCTCTGGAGCAGCGGGGATGAGCAGTTCTTC
size: -
V: TRBV4-2
D: TRBD2
J: TRBJ2-1

CDR3: CASSFTGETNEKLFF
DNA: TGTGCCAGCAGTTTTACAGGGGAAACTAATGAAAAACTGTTTTTT
size: -
V: TRBV28
D: TRBD1
J: TRBJ1-4

CDR3: CASSQGTRNTEAFF
DNA: TGTGCCAGCAGCCAAGGGACACGGAACACTGAAGCTTTCTTT
size: -
V: TRBV3-1/TRBV3-2
D: -
J: TRBJ1-1

CDR3: CASSRAGATDTQYF
DNA: TGTGCCAGCAGCCGAGCGGGAGCCACAGATACGCAGTATTTT
size: -
V: TRBV14
D: TRBD2
J: TRBJ2-3

CDR3: CASSYGHRGYEQYF
DNA: TGTGCCAGCAGTTATGGACACAGGGGTTACGAGCAGTACTTC
size: few
V: TRBV6-5
D: TRBD1
J: TRBJ2-7

CDR3: CASSSDRGGGYTF
DNA: TGTGCCAGCAGCTCGGACAGGGGGGGTGGCTACACCTTC
size: -
V: TRBV7-8
D: TRBD1
J: TRBJ1-2

CDR3: CASSYSPDRTQPQHF
DNA: TGTGCCAGCAGTTACTCGCCGGACAGGACGCAGCCCCAGCATTTT
size: -
V: TRBV6-6
D: TRBD1
J: TRBJ1-5

CDR3: CASNGGVANQPQHF
DNA: TGTGCCAGCAACGGGGGGGTGGCGAATCAGCCCCAGCATTTT
size: -
V: TRBV28
D: -
J: TRBJ1-5